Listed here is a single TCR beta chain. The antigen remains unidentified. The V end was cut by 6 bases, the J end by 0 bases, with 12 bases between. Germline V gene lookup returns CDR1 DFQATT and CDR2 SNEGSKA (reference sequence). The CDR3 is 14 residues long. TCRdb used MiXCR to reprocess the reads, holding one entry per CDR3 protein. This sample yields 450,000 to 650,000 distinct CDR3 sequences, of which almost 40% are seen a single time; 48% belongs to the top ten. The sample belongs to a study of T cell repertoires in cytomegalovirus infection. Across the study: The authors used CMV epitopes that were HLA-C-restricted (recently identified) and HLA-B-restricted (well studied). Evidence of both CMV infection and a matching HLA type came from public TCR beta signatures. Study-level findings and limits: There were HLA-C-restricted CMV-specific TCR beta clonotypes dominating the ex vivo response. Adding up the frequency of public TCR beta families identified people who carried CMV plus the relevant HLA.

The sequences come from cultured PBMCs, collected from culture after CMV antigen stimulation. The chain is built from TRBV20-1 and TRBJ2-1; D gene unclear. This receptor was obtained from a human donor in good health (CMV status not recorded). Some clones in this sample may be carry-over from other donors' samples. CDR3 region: CSAVFTSSYNEQFF. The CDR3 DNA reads TGCAGTGCCGTTTTCACGAGCTCCTACAATGAGCAGTTCTTC.